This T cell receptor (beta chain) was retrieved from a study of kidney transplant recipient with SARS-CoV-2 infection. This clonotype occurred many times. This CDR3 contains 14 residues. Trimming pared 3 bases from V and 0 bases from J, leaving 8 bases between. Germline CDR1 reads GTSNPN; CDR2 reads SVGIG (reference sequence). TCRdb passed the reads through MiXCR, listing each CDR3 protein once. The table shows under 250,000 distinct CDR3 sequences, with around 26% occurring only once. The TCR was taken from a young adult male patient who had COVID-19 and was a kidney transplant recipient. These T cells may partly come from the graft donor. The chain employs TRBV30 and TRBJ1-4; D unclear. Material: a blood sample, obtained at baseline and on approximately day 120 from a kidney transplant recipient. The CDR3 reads CAWSRDPTNEKLFF. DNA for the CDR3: TGTGCCTGGAGCCGCGATCCAACTAATGAAAAACTGTTTTTT.